These 16 T cell receptor beta chains were all obtained from the same sample, sequenced in a study of cytomegalovirus exposure and HLA in healthy donors. The PCR was carried out with 60 Vbeta primers and 13 Jbeta primers. This table comes from immunoSEQ multiplex PCR, and its TCRdb copy is limited to in-frame clones, with some not included. Among some 110,000 clones listed, around 81% were seen once. The sequenced sample consisted of PBMCs. These receptors were obtained from a woman between 25 and 40 years old in good health and CMV-seronegative.

This chain connects TRBV19 to TRBJ1-5; 9 nucleotides agree with TRBD1. Germline V gene sequence: CDR1 LNHDA, CDR2 SQIVND (reference sequence). The CDR3 runs to 16 residues. Trimming cost V 5 bases and J 4 bases; bases outside gene matches: 9. CDR3 region: CASSPMTGGINQPQHF. Here the CDR3 DNA reads TGTGCCAGTAGTCCGATGACAGGGGGAATAAATCAGCCCCAGCATTTT.

J is TRBJ1-1 and V is TRBV18; D gene uncertain. The CDR3 extends over 13 amino acids. The germline V gene encodes CDR1 KGHSH and CDR2 LQKENI. The V end lost 3 bases, the J end lost 1 base, and 6 bases lay between the germline ends. This CDR3 reads CASSPTANTEAFF. The CDR3 DNA is TGTGCCAGCTCACCCACAGCGAACACTGAAGCTTTCTTT. Combining the CDR3 with reference TRBV18 and TRBJ1-1 gives the whole variable domain NAGVMQNPRHLVRRRGQEARLRCSPMKGHSHVYWYRQLPEEGLKFMVYLQKENIIDESGMPKERFSAEFPKEGPSILRIQQVVRGDSAAYFCASSPTANTEAFFGQGTRLTVV.

J is TRBJ2-5 and V is TRBV4-1; 8 nucleotides align to TRBD2. V trimming: 4 bases; J trimming: 2 bases; junction bases outside the gene matches: 6. CDR3 size: 15 residues. Germline CDR1 and CDR2: MGHRA and YSYEKL. CDR3 protein: CASSPQTSVQETQYF. The CDR3 DNA follows: TGCGCCAGCAGCCCACAGACTAGCGTTCAAGAGACCCAGTACTTC.

This sequence joins TRBV7-2 and TRBJ2-3, with TRBD2 matching over 8 bases. From germline, CDR1 is SGHTA and CDR2 FQGNSA. This CDR3 is 15 amino acids long. The J segment lost 3 bases and the V segment lost 7 bases, leaving 9 bases of the junction unmatched. Written as DNA, the CDR3 is TGTGCCAGCAACCCCCCAGCTAGCGGGACAGATACGCAGTATTTT. Encoded protein: CASNPPASGTDTQYF.

V usage is TRBV6-4 and J usage is TRBJ2-1; 11 bases map to TRBD2. V trimming: 6 bases; J trimming: 4 bases; junction bases outside the gene matches: 5. The CDR3 runs to 15 residues. Per germline, CDR1 MRHNA and CDR2 SNTAGT. CDR3 residues: CASSETSGGYNEQFF. The CDR3 DNA sequence: TGTGCCAGCAGCGAAACTAGCGGGGGTTACAATGAGCAGTTCTTC.

The chain employs TRBV21-1 and TRBJ2-5; TRBD1 is the table's D call and was not checked against the DNA. TRBV21-1 is listed as a pseudogene. The CDR3 spans 16 residues. This CDR3 is CASSKKVRQDQETQYF. In nucleotides, the CDR3 is TGTGCCAGCAGCAAAAAGGTTAGACAGGACCAAGAGACCCAGTACTTC.

V gene TRBV7-2 combines with J gene TRBJ2-7; 7 bases line up with TRBD1. Germline loops: CDR1 SGHTA, CDR2 FQGNSA. CDR3 length: 14 amino acids. The V gene end was trimmed by 7 bases and the J gene end by 3 bases; junction bases not matched to a gene: 9. The CDR3 sequence: CASTRQGPSYEQYF. The CDR3 coding sequence is TGTGCCAGCACCAGACAGGGCCCTAGCTACGAGCAGTACTTC.

The CDR3 loop is CASSSLLAGRVKTQYF. CDR3 sequence (DNA): TGTGCCAGCAGCTCCTTACTAGCGGGGAGGGTGAAGACCCAGTACTTC. The genes are TRBV11-2 and TRBJ2-5, with 10 positions matching TRBD2. V gave up 4 bases and J gave up 6 bases; unmatched junction bases: 11. The length of the CDR3 is 16 residues. CDR1 and CDR2 from the germline V gene are SGHAT and FQNNGV.

This clone has more than one count but fewer than ten. The chain links TRBV7-3 to TRBJ2-7, with 8 bases that match TRBD1. V lost 5 bases and J lost 3; bases outside the gene matches: 9. In germline, CDR1 is SGHTA, CDR2 FQGTGA. The CDR3 has 15 residues. DNA for the CDR3: TGTGCCAGCAGCCAACACCAGGGGGCAGGCTACGAGCAGTACTTC. Its translation: CASSQHQGAGYEQYF.

The gene calls are TRBV13 and TRBJ2-3; 7 bases match TRBD2. The CDR3 runs to 15 residues. The V gene's germline CDR1 is PRHDT and CDR2 FYEKMQ (reference sequence). V dropped 4 bases and J dropped 3; count of bases not matched to a gene: 7. DNA for the CDR3: TGTGCCAGCAGCTCGGGGCGGGAGAGTACAGATACGCAGTATTTT. This sequence encodes CASSSGRESTDTQYF.

This chain connects TRBV19 to TRBJ2-1; D is perhaps TRBD2 (5 bases). CDR1 is LNHDA, CDR2 SQIVND, per germline (reference sequence). The CDR3 has 14 amino acids. Trimming took off 1 base at V and 6 bases at J, with 10 bases between the two ends. As DNA, the CDR3 is TGTGCCAGTAGTATAGCCCTAGCTGGCAATGAGCAGTTCTTC. Translating gives CASSIALAGNEQFF.

The chain employs TRBV28 and TRBJ1-1; 10 bases line up with TRBD1. The CDR3 loop spans 14 amino acids. The germline CDR1 and CDR2 sequences are MDHEN and SYDVKM. The ends lost 5 bases at V and 4 bases at J; junction bases unmatched: 4. The CDR3 is CASSSGQGGTEAFF. The CDR3 DNA sequence: TGTGCCAGCAGTAGTGGACAGGGGGGCACTGAAGCTTTCTTT.

The J gene is TRBJ2-7, the V gene TRBV25-1; D is possibly TRBD1 (6 bases). Germline V gives CDR1 MGHDK, CDR2 SYGVNS. This CDR3 is 14 amino acids long. Trimming removed 1 base from V and 2 bases from J, with 9 bases in between. The CDR3 is CASSESDRTYEQYF. DNA for the CDR3: TGTGCCAGCAGTGAATCGGACAGAACCTACGAGCAGTACTTC.

V and J are TRBV19 and TRBJ1-5, with D hard to call. The CDR3 has 13 amino acids. Between the trimmed V and J ends, which lost 5 bases and 9 bases, there was a span of 14 bases. Germline-derived CDR1 and CDR2 are LNHDA and SQIVND (reference sequence). CDR3: CASSPRNSLPQHF. As DNA, the CDR3 is TGTGCCAGTAGTCCCCGCAACAGTCTGCCCCAGCATTTT. Filled out from reference TRBV19 and TRBJ1-5, the complete variable domain reads DGGITQSPKYLFRKEGQNVTLSCEQNLNHDAMYWYRQDPGQGLRLIYYSQIVNDFQKGDIAEGYSVSREKKESFPLTVTSAQKNPTAFYLCASSPRNSLPQHFGDGTRLSIL.

J is TRBJ1-5 and V is TRBV28; D unclear. Trimming cost V 4 bases and J 5 bases, with 6 bases left between them. There are 12 residues in the CDR3. The V gene's germline CDR1 is MDHEN and CDR2 SYDVKM. In DNA, the CDR3 is TGTGCCAGCAGTTACCGAGATCAGCCCCAGCATTTT. This gives the protein CASSYRDQPQHF.

This clone came up once. This chain joins TRBV7-9 and TRBJ2-5; D uncertain. The ends were cut back, 1 base at V and 3 bases at J, with 3 bases in the middle. Per the germline V gene, CDR1 is SEHNR and CDR2 is FQNEAQ (reference sequence). This CDR3 has 12 amino acids. The DNA for the CDR3 is TGTGCCAGCAGCTTAGTAGAAGAGACCCAGTACTTC. Translation: CASSLVEETQYF. The variable domain in full, completed from reference TRBV7-9 and TRBJ2-5, reads DTGVSQNPRHKITKRGQNVTFRCDPISEHNRLYWYRQTLGQGPEFLTYFQNEAQLEKSRLLSDRFSAERPKGSFSTLEIQRTEQGDSAMYLCASSLVEETQYFGPGTRLLVL.